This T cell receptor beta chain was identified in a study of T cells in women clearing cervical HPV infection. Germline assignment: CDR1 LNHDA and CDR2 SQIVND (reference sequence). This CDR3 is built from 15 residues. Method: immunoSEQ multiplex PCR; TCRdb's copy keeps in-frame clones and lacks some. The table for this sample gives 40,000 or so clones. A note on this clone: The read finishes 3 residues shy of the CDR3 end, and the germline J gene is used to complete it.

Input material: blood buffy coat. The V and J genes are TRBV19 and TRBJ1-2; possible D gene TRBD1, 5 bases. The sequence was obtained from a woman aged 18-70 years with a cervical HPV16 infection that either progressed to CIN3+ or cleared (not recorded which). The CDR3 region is CASSFSGSVRGDYTF. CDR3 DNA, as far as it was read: TGTGCCAGTAGTTTCAGCGGGAGCGTGAGGGGCGAC.